A selection of T cell receptor beta chains follows, all from one sample in a study of blood T cell repertoires in COVID-19. The method was immunoSEQ multiplex PCR; TCRdb's version includes in-frame clones alone and lacks a portion of them. The sample consists of tens of thousands of clones, about 86% of them appearing once. The sequenced material came from peripheral blood. The receptor set was obtained from a man aged 50 to 60 with active COVID-19. The CDR3 runs from the conserved cysteine through the conserved F or W. A D gene is named only where the DNA matches it firmly. Clone sizes are given selectively: once, few, many, or a class where the clone is expanded.

D gene: TRBD1; V gene: TRBV11-3; J gene: TRBJ2-5; clone size: NA; CDR3 protein: CASSLGPGDRGIMQETQYF; CDR3 DNA: TGTGCCAGCAGCCTAGGGCCGGGGGACAGGGGAATTATGCAAGAGACCCAGTACTTC
D gene: TRBD2; V gene: TRBV23-1; J gene: TRBJ2-1; clone size: NA; CDR3 protein: CASSQPVRLAGGFHNEQFF; CDR3 DNA: TGCGCCAGCAGTCAACCGGTGAGACTAGCGGGAGGATTCCACAATGAGCAGTTCTTC
D gene: NA; V gene: TRBV19; J gene: TRBJ1-5; clone size: NA; CDR3 protein: CASRPQGGTGSNQPQHF; CDR3 DNA: TGTGCCAGTAGGCCACAGGGAGGGACTGGGAGCAATCAGCCCCAGCATTTT
D gene: NA; V gene: TRBV19; J gene: TRBJ2-2; clone size: NA; CDR3 protein: CASRVGQTVSGELFF; CDR3 DNA: TGTGCCAGTAGGGTCGGACAGACGGTATCCGGGGAGCTGTTTTTT
D gene: TRBD1; V gene: TRBV7-2; J gene: TRBJ2-7; clone size: once; CDR3 protein: CASSFGTENFYEQYF; CDR3 DNA: TGTGCCAGCAGCTTTGGGACAGAAAATTTCTACGAGCAGTACTTC
D gene: NA; V gene: TRBV19; J gene: TRBJ1-1; clone size: once; CDR3 protein: CASKLQGAQTGEAFF; CDR3 DNA: TGTGCCAGTAAACTACAGGGAGCGCAAACGGGTGAAGCTTTCTTT
D gene: TRBD2; V gene: TRBV10-1; J gene: TRBJ2-4; clone size: NA; CDR3 protein: CASSEGSGGAGSIQYF; CDR3 DNA: TGCGCCAGCAGTGAGGGTAGCGGGGGGGCCGGTAGCATTCAGTACTTC
D gene: TRBD1; V gene: TRBV6-1; J gene: TRBJ1-5; clone size: NA; CDR3 protein: CASSEFGQGYQPQHF; CDR3 DNA: TGTGCCAGCAGTGAATTCGGACAGGGATATCAGCCCCAGCATTTT
D gene: NA; V gene: TRBV18; J gene: TRBJ1-6; clone size: NA; CDR3 protein: CASSQIGAQNNSPLHF; CDR3 DNA: TGTGCCAGCTCACAGATTGGGGCACAAAATAATTCACCCCTCCACTTT
D gene: TRBD1; V gene: TRBV19; J gene: TRBJ2-5; clone size: NA; CDR3 protein: CASSIRRDSQETQYF; CDR3 DNA: TGTGCCAGTAGTATCCGCCGGGACAGCCAAGAGACCCAGTACTTC
D gene: NA; V gene: TRBV5-4; J gene: TRBJ2-6; clone size: NA; CDR3 protein: CASSRSSGANVLTF; CDR3 DNA: TGTGCCAGCAGTCGGAGCTCTGGGGCCAACGTCCTGACTTTC
D gene: NA; V gene: TRBV3-1/TRBV3-2; J gene: TRBJ1-2; clone size: NA; CDR3 protein: CASSQDSLRGGYTF; CDR3 DNA: TGTGCCAGCAGCCAAGATTCCCTCCGCGGTGGCTACACCTTC
D gene: NA; V gene: TRBV7-9; J gene: TRBJ1-2; clone size: few; CDR3 protein: CASSADLWGYTF; CDR3 DNA: TGTGCCAGCAGCGCGGATCTCTGGGGCTACACCTTC
D gene: NA; V gene: TRBV12-3/TRBV12-4; J gene: TRBJ2-3; clone size: NA; CDR3 protein: CASSPVSDTQYF; CDR3 DNA: TGTGCCAGCAGTCCCGTATCAGATACGCAGTATTTT
D gene: NA; V gene: TRBV5-1; J gene: TRBJ1-4; clone size: NA; CDR3 protein: CASSVGARVEKLFF; CDR3 DNA: TGCGCCAGCAGCGTAGGGGCCAGGGTAGAAAAACTGTTTTTT
D gene: NA; V gene: TRBV7-2; J gene: TRBJ2-1; clone size: once; CDR3 protein: CASSLSIGGGEQFF; CDR3 DNA: TGTGCCAGCAGCTTATCTATCGGGGGAGGTGAGCAGTTCTTC
D gene: NA; V gene: TRBV29-1; J gene: TRBJ2-1; clone size: NA; CDR3 protein: CSVADTYSYNEQFF; CDR3 DNA: TGCAGCGTTGCTGACACTTACTCCTACAATGAGCAGTTCTTC
D gene: TRBD2; V gene: TRBV5-1; J gene: TRBJ2-5; clone size: NA; CDR3 protein: CASSFDSGRAGETQYF; CDR3 DNA: TGCGCCAGCAGCTTTGATAGCGGGAGGGCCGGTGAGACCCAGTACTTC
D gene: NA; V gene: TRBV5-4; J gene: TRBJ2-6; clone size: NA; CDR3 protein: CASSYRVSGANVLTF; CDR3 DNA: TGTGCCAGCAGCTACAGGGTCTCTGGGGCCAACGTCCTGACTTTC
D gene: NA; V gene: TRBV5-4; J gene: TRBJ1-2; clone size: once; CDR3 protein: CASSSQWGGYGYTF; CDR3 DNA: TGTGCCAGCAGCTCCCAGTGGGGCGGCTATGGCTACACCTTC
D gene: NA; V gene: TRBV6-1; J gene: TRBJ1-2; clone size: NA; CDR3 protein: CASSEFGEELRGYTF; CDR3 DNA: TGTGCCAGCAGTGAATTCGGGGAGGAACTGAGGGGCTACACCTTC
D gene: NA; V gene: TRBV19; J gene: TRBJ1-2; clone size: once; CDR3 protein: CASSIGGRREGYTF; CDR3 DNA: TGTGCCAGTAGTATAGGCGGCAGGAGGGAAGGCTACACCTTC
D gene: NA; V gene: TRBV4-1; J gene: TRBJ1-1; clone size: NA; CDR3 protein: CASSQPMTVLNTEAFF; CDR3 DNA: TGCGCCAGCAGCCAACCAATGACAGTACTGAACACTGAAGCTTTCTTT
D gene: TRBD2; V gene: TRBV2; J gene: TRBJ2-1; clone size: NA; CDR3 protein: CASKGLDPREHEQFF; CDR3 DNA: TGTGCCAGCAAAGGACTAGATCCCCGCGAGCATGAGCAGTTCTTC
D gene: NA; V gene: TRBV9; J gene: TRBJ2-5; clone size: NA; CDR3 protein: CASSVGHTGFHQETQYF; CDR3 DNA: TGTGCCAGCAGCGTAGGGCATACGGGATTTCACCAAGAGACCCAGTACTTC
D gene: TRBD1; V gene: TRBV19; J gene: TRBJ1-5; clone size: NA; CDR3 protein: CASSIARRDSSNQPQHF; CDR3 DNA: TGTGCCAGTAGTATAGCCCGCCGGGACAGTAGCAATCAGCCCCAGCATTTT
D gene: NA; V gene: TRBV2; J gene: TRBJ1-5; clone size: NA; CDR3 protein: CASSEENTRNQPQHF; CDR3 DNA: TGTGCCAGCAGTGAAGAGAACACCCGCAATCAGCCCCAGCATTTT
D gene: NA; V gene: TRBV6-5; J gene: TRBJ1-3; clone size: once; CDR3 protein: CASSYSGQILGNTIYF; CDR3 DNA: TGTGCCAGCAGTTACTCGGGACAAATACTGGGAAACACCATATATTTT
D gene: NA; V gene: TRBV27; J gene: TRBJ1-6; clone size: NA; CDR3 protein: CASSLRVGANSPLHF; CDR3 DNA: TGTGCCAGCAGTTTACGGGTGGGGGCCAATTCACCCCTCCACTTT
D gene: NA; V gene: TRBV24-1; J gene: TRBJ2-5; clone size: NA; CDR3 protein: CATSEGGYQETQYF; CDR3 DNA: TGTGCCACCAGTGAGGGGGGTTACCAAGAGACCCAGTACTTC
D gene: TRBD2; V gene: TRBV9; J gene: TRBJ2-2; clone size: NA; CDR3 protein: CASSVLSGGTTGELFF; CDR3 DNA: TGTGCCAGCAGCGTCCTTAGCGGGGGGACCACCGGGGAGCTGTTTTTT
D gene: NA; V gene: TRBV11-3; J gene: TRBJ2-5; clone size: NA; CDR3 protein: CASSPGGKDSETQYF; CDR3 DNA: TGTGCCAGCAGTCCCGGAGGGAAGGACTCAGAGACCCAGTACTTC
D gene: NA; V gene: TRBV12-3/TRBV12-4; J gene: TRBJ2-2; clone size: NA; CDR3 protein: CASSLLATGELFF; CDR3 DNA: TGTGCCAGCAGTTTGCTAGCAACCGGGGAGCTGTTTTTT
D gene: TRBD2; V gene: TRBV10-1; J gene: TRBJ2-3; clone size: once; CDR3 protein: CASSDQAGSTDTQYF; CDR3 DNA: TGCGCCAGCAGTGATCAAGCGGGATCCACAGATACGCAGTATTTT
D gene: NA; V gene: TRBV18; J gene: TRBJ2-1; clone size: NA; CDR3 protein: CASSPYVGLSSSYNEQFF; CDR3 DNA: TGTGCCAGCTCACCCTACGTAGGACTCTCCAGCTCCTACAATGAGCAGTTCTTC
D gene: NA; V gene: TRBV27; J gene: TRBJ1-4; clone size: NA; CDR3 protein: CASSFSSNEKLFF; CDR3 DNA: TGTGCCAGCAGTTTTTCCAGTAATGAAAAACTGTTTTTT
D gene: NA; V gene: TRBV14; J gene: TRBJ1-4; clone size: few; CDR3 protein: CASSPRTWEKLFF; CDR3 DNA: TGTGCCAGCAGCCCCCGTACTTGGGAAAAACTGTTTTTT
D gene: NA; V gene: TRBV7-2; J gene: TRBJ2-6; clone size: NA; CDR3 protein: CASSSPYSGANVLTF; CDR3 DNA: TGTGCCAGCAGCTCCCCTTACTCTGGGGCCAACGTCCTGACTTTC
D gene: NA; V gene: TRBV4-1; J gene: TRBJ2-2; clone size: NA; CDR3 protein: CASSLARSGELFF; CDR3 DNA: TGCGCCAGCAGCCTCGCGCGGTCCGGGGAGCTGTTTTTT
D gene: TRBD1; V gene: TRBV11-3; J gene: TRBJ1-2; clone size: NA; CDR3 protein: CASSLGQGNANYGYTF; CDR3 DNA: TGTGCCAGCAGCTTGGGACAGGGGAATGCTAACTATGGCTACACCTTC
D gene: NA; V gene: TRBV4-1; J gene: TRBJ2-1; clone size: NA; CDR3 protein: CASSQDGVNEQFF; CDR3 DNA: TGCGCCAGCAGCCAAGATGGAGTGAATGAGCAGTTCTTC